These 21 T cell receptor beta chains were all obtained from the same sample, sequenced in a study of early T cells in non-severe SARS-CoV-2 infection. In TCRdb, the 5' RACE reads were re-called with MiXCR into one record per CDR3 protein. The repertoire holds fewer than 40,000 distinct CDR3 sequences, with around 5.7% as singletons. Sequencing was performed on whole blood. The receptors here all came from an adult who was a healthcare worker with PCR-confirmed SARS-CoV-2 infection or an uninfected control (not recorded which).

This clonotype has at least ten counts. The chain uses TRBV19 and TRBJ2-6, with unresolved D. The V end lost 5 bases, the J end lost 0 bases, and 20 bases lay between the germline ends. CDR3 size: 19 residues. Germline V gives CDR1 LNHDA, CDR2 SQIVND (reference sequence). CDR3 sequence (DNA): TGTGCCAGTAGTGAGTTTACACTGGAGCTTACCTCTGGGGCCAACGTCCTGACTTTC. Protein sequence: CASSEFTLELTSGANVLTF.

At least ten counts were recorded for this clonotype. The chain links TRBV6-1 to TRBJ2-2, with D possibly TRBD1 on 6 matching bases. CDR3 length: 15 amino acids. The V and J ends lost 6 bases and 6 bases respectively, with 17 bases between them. Germline V gene data show CDR1 as MNHNS and CDR2 as SASEGT. CDR3 region: CASSHGLDSPGELFF. The CDR3 nucleotides read TGTGCCAGCAGCCACGGGTTGGACAGCCCCGGGGAGCTGTTTTTT.

This clonotype was detected ten times or more. J is TRBJ2-1 and V is TRBV5-5; 9 nucleotides agree with TRBD2. Germline loops: CDR1 SGHKS, CDR2 YYEKEE (reference sequence). J lost 8 bases, V lost 3 bases, and 21 bases had no gene match. There are 19 residues in the CDR3. The CDR3 bases are TGTGCCAGCAGCTGGAAGTTCCCTCGCCCTAGCGGGGTTACCGATGAGCAGTTCTTC. This sequence encodes CASSWKFPRPSGVTDEQFF. Complete variable domain (other parts from reference TRBV5-5 and TRBJ2-1): DAGVTQSPTHLIKTRGQQVTLRCSPISGHKSVSWYQQVLGQGPQFIFQYYEKEERGRGNFPDRFSARQFPNYSSELNVNALLLGDSALYLCASSWKFPRPSGVTDEQFFGPGTRLTVL.

The chain combines TRBV6-1 with TRBJ2-7; D is perhaps TRBD2 (6 bases). The CDR3 contains 15 residues. Germline CDR1 and CDR2: MNHNS and SASEGT. V was pared by 2 bases and J by 2 bases, with 13 bases between. The CDR3 here is CASSEWLAGPYEQYF. The CDR3 DNA follows: TGTGCCAGCAGTGAATGGCTGGCGGGACCCTACGAGCAGTACTTC.

This clonotype was seen at least ten times. The chain joins TRBV4-2 to TRBJ2-1, with no clear D. V was clipped by 2 bases and J by 1 base, with 12 bases between them. This CDR3 region has 16 residues. The germline V gene encodes CDR1 LGHNA and CDR2 YNFKEQ. CDR3 residues: CASSQPLTVSYNEQFF. The CDR3 bases are TGTGCCAGCAGCCAACCGTTGACGGTGTCCTACAATGAGCAGTTCTTC.

This chain connects TRBV7-2 to TRBJ2-5; maybe TRBD2 (7 bases). V lost 1 base to trimming and J lost 9 bases, with 18 bases between them. The CDR3 contains 15 residues. CDR1 SGHTA and CDR2 FQGNSA come from the germline V gene. The CDR3 loop is CASSLGPQGREAQYF. The CDR3 DNA sequence: TGTGCCAGCAGCTTAGGCCCCCAGGGGAGGGAGGCCCAGTACTTC.

This clonotype was seen many times. The DNA of the CDR3 is TGTGCCAGCAGCTTCGCGGTCGGCAGCCTCTCCTACAATGAGCAGTTCTTC. It translates to CASSFAVGSLSYNEQFF. This chain connects TRBV7-6 to TRBJ2-1; D remains unclear. The V end was cut by 3 bases, the J end by 0 bases, with 15 bases between. The CDR3 is made up of 17 amino acids. Germline V CDR1 and CDR2: SGHVS, FNYEAQ. Variable domain in full (rest from reference TRBV7-6 and TRBJ2-1): GAGVSQSPRYKVTKRGQDVALRCDPISGHVSLYWYRQALGQGPEFLTYFNYEAQQDKSGLPNDRFSAERPEGSISTLTIQRTEQRDSAMYRCASSFAVGSLSYNEQFFGPGTRLTVL.

This clonotype was counted many times. The chain links TRBV2 to TRBJ2-7; maybe TRBD2 (5 bases). CDR3 length equals 14 residues. The germline V gene encodes CDR1 SNHLY and CDR2 FYNNEI. V gave up 5 bases and J gave up 5 bases, with 16 bases separating them. DNA for the CDR3: TGTGCCAGCAGTTCCTCCCGCTCGGGGAACGAGCAGTACTTC. Translated, it gives CASSSSRSGNEQYF. The entire variable domain, with the rest obtained from reference TRBV2 and TRBJ2-7, is as follows: EPEVTQTPSHQVTQMGQEVILRCVPISNHLYFYWYRQILGQKVEFLVSFYNNEISEKSEIFDDQFSVERPDGSNFTLKIRSTKLEDSAMYFCASSSSRSGNEQYFGPGTRLTVT.

The V call is TRBV5-1, the J call TRBJ2-1, with D perhaps matching TRBD2 (5 bases). V gave up 0 bases and J gave up 8 bases, with 9 bases separating them. The CDR3 totals 13 residues. Germline-derived CDR1 and CDR2 are SGHRS and YFSETQ. This CDR3 is CASSLEGGYEQFF. The CDR3 DNA follows: TGCGCCAGCAGCTTGGAAGGAGGCTATGAGCAGTTCTTC.

The V call is TRBV20-1, the J call TRBJ2-1; D gene unclear. The V gene's germline CDR1 is DFQATT and CDR2 SNEGSKA (reference sequence). The CDR3 extends over 11 amino acids. The ends were cut back, 3 bases at V and 10 bases at J, with 10 bases in the middle. The CDR3 here is CSASWETEQFF. The CDR3 region has the DNA TGCAGTGCTAGTTGGGAAACGGAGCAGTTCTTC.

The rearrangement uses TRBV7-9 and TRBJ2-5; the D gene is possibly TRBD2 (5 bases). The germline V gene encodes CDR1 SEHNR and CDR2 FQNEAQ (reference sequence). V shed 4 bases and J shed 0 bases, with 12 bases lying between them. The CDR3 is made up of 15 amino acids. CDR3 sequence: CASSSADSYQETQYF. In DNA, the CDR3 is TGTGCCAGCAGCTCCGCGGACTCGTACCAAGAGACCCAGTACTTC. Complete variable domain (other parts from reference TRBV7-9 and TRBJ2-5): DTGVSQNPRHKITKRGQNVTFRCDPISEHNRLYWYRQTLGQGPEFLTYFQNEAQLEKSRLLSDRFSAERPKGSFSTLEIQRTEQGDSAMYLCASSSADSYQETQYFGPGTRLLVL.

In its sample, this clonotype was seen many times. The chain carries TRBV7-9 and TRBJ2-7; 7 bases align to TRBD2. Trimming took 0 bases from V and 6 from J; bases not matched to a gene: 8. The CDR3 is made up of 15 amino acids. Germline V CDR1 and CDR2: SEHNR, FQNEAQ (reference sequence). The DNA for the CDR3 is TGTGCCAGCAGCTTAGCCAGCGGGATGCAGGCCGAGCAGTACTTC. Protein sequence: CASSLASGMQAEQYF. The variable domain in full, completed from reference TRBV7-9 and TRBJ2-7, reads DTGVSQNPRHKITKRGQNVTFRCDPISEHNRLYWYRQTLGQGPEFLTYFQNEAQLEKSRLLSDRFSAERPKGSFSTLEIQRTEQGDSAMYLCASSLASGMQAEQYFGPGTRLTVT.

The CDR3 loop reads CSARDWQAPQETQYF. CDR3 sequence (DNA): TGCAGTGCTAGAGATTGGCAGGCGCCACAAGAGACCCAGTACTTC. The chain joins TRBV20-1 to TRBJ2-5, with D unclear. CDR3 size: 15 residues. Looked up from germline, CDR1 is DFQATT and CDR2 is SNEGSKA (reference sequence). The V gene lost 0 bases and the J gene lost 2 bases, with 13 bases spanning the gap.

Many counts were recorded for this clonotype. This sequence joins TRBV29-1 and TRBJ1-2; no clear D gene. V was cut by 6 bases and J by 2 bases, with 10 bases left in between. This CDR3 region has 12 residues. CDR1 is SQVTM, CDR2 ANQGSEA, per germline. Here the CDR3 reads CSVNGENYGYTF. In DNA form, the CDR3 reads TGCAGCGTGAACGGAGAGAACTATGGCTACACCTTC.

This clonotype came up many times. The chain links TRBV20-1 to TRBJ2-5; D unresolved. The CDR3 contains 12 residues. V was trimmed by 6 bases and J by 5 bases, leaving 13 bases between them. Germline V gives CDR1 DFQATT, CDR2 SNEGSKA (reference sequence). The CDR3 spells CSAQKVRETQYF. Here the CDR3 DNA reads TGCAGTGCCCAAAAGGTTCGGGAGACCCAGTACTTC.

This clonotype was found a few times. Germline is not matched at one junction end, which may reflect a read error. V gene TRBV10-1 combines with J gene TRBJ2-7; 10 nucleotides agree with TRBD2. This CDR3 has 17 residues. CDR1 is WNHNN, CDR2 SYGVQD, per germline (reference sequence). This CDR3 reads CASTEGPPAGGRYEQYF. CDR3 DNA sequence: TGCGCCAGCACTGAGGGCCCCCCAGCGGGAGGGAGGTACGAGCAGTACTTC.

This clonotype was detected only a few times. J is TRBJ2-2 and V is TRBV2; TRBD1 matches at 7 bases. The trim removed 4 bases at V and 3 bases at J, leaving 5 bases unmatched. This CDR3 comprises 15 residues. Germline CDR1 reads SNHLY; CDR2 reads FYNNEI. Here the CDR3 reads CASSVGQDYTGELFF. In DNA form, the CDR3 reads TGTGCCAGCAGTGTAGGACAGGATTACACCGGGGAGCTGTTTTTT.

This clonotype appeared many times. J is TRBJ2-2 and V is TRBV7-9, with 9 positions matching TRBD1. Looked up from germline, CDR1 is SEHNR and CDR2 is FQNEAQ (reference sequence). V was pared by 10 bases and J by 6 bases, with 9 bases of the junction left unmatched. The CDR3 extends over 14 amino acids. For the CDR3, the DNA is TGTGCCACAGCACAGGGGGCGTTAGCCGGGGAGCTGTTTTTT. This translates into CATAQGALAGELFF.

The genes are TRBV29-1 and TRBJ2-2; TRBD2 matches 8 bases. This CDR3 region has 14 residues. Germline V gene data show CDR1 as SQVTM and CDR2 as ANQGSEA. The V segment lost 6 bases and the J segment 7 bases; nucleotides outside the gene matches: 10. CDR3 DNA: TGCAGCGTAACACCGGGACTAGTAAACGGGGAGCTGTTTTTT. This gives the protein CSVTPGLVNGELFF.

This chain links TRBV12-3 or TRBV12-4 with TRBJ2-5; 7 bases map to TRBD2. V shed 3 bases and J 2 bases; nucleotides not matched to a gene: 6. The CDR3 contains 15 residues. The CDR3 DNA is TGTGCCAGCAGTTTGGCGGGAGTAGTACAAGAGACCCAGTACTTC. As protein: CASSLAGVVQETQYF.

This clonotype occurred a few times. The chain has TRBV3-1 and TRBJ2-1; maybe TRBD2 (5 bases). Per the germline V gene, CDR1 is LGHDT and CDR2 is YNNKEL (reference sequence). The CDR3 runs 17 residues. Trimming stripped 1 base from V and 0 bases from J, with 13 bases between. The DNA of the CDR3 is TGTGCCAGCAGCCAAGTCTATCAGCGGAGCTCCTACAATGAGCAGTTCTTC. It yields the protein CASSQVYQRSSYNEQFF.